The clone carrying this T cell receptor (beta chain) showed up many times. Its specificity is unknown. From the 5' RACE reads, TCRdb called clonotypes with MiXCR, one entry per CDR3 protein. The sample lists 65,000 to 90,000 distinct CDR3 sequences, over 7.5% occurring once. The sample originates from a study of T cells after yellow fever vaccination. Study-wide points: Among primary-vaccination clones, most reappeared after the booster, at roughly 96% for CD4 and 85% to 90% for CD8.

The CDR3 loop spans 12 amino acids. Trimming took off 5 bases at V and 3 bases at J, with 10 bases between the two ends. Germline CDR1 and CDR2: SQVTM and ANQGSEA. The TCR originated in a man younger than 40 who received the YFV17D yellow fever vaccine. The rearrangement joins TRBV29-1 to TRBJ1-1; D is possibly TRBD1 (5 bases). The input for sequencing was CD8+ T cells sorted from PBMCs, taken on the day of the yellow fever booster vaccination. Here the CDR3 reads CSVRKGYTEAFF. CDR3 bases: TGCAGCGTTCGAAAGGGGTACACTGAAGCTTTCTTT.